Below, 21 T cell receptor beta chains from the same sample are listed, as sequenced in a study of shared clonotypes between healthy human individuals. The naive CD8 subset, CD45RO-negative cells positively selected for CCR7, excluded terminally differentiated effector memory CD45RA+ cells. Sequencing was performed with immunoSEQ multiplex PCR; in TCRdb, only in-frame clones are kept and a portion is missing. The profile covers about 2 million clones, with about 95% appearing a single time and more than 0.95% taken by the ten largest. Sequenced: naive CD8+ T cells sorted from blood. All receptors come from a man aged 18-30 years in good health.

This clone is a singleton in its sample. The chain recombines TRBV13 with TRBJ2-5; D may be TRBD1 or TRBD2 (5 bases each). Trimming removed 0 bases from V and 4 bases from J, with 15 bases in between. The CDR3 has 16 amino acids. Germline V gives CDR1 PRHDT, CDR2 FYEKMQ (reference sequence). The CDR3 DNA follows: TGTGCCAGCAGCTTAGGCCACTACAATGGGGGAGAGACCCAGTACTTC. Translated, it gives CASSLGHYNGGETQYF.

The sample holds one count of this clone. The V gene is TRBV6-1, the J gene TRBJ2-1; D call uncertain. The V end was cut by 5 bases, the J end by 0 bases, with 11 bases between. Per the germline V gene, CDR1 is MNHNS and CDR2 is SASEGT. The CDR3 is 15 amino acids. The CDR3 DNA reads TGTGCCAGCAGTCCAGGACCGAGCTCCTACAATGAGCAGTTCTTC. Translation gives CASSPGPSSYNEQFF.

V gene TRBV4-1 combines with J gene TRBJ1-2; TRBD1 matches at 8 bases. Unmatched junction bases numbered 11, after V lost 1 base and J lost 4 bases. Germline V lookup: CDR1 MGHRA, CDR2 YSYEKL. The CDR3 sequence is 17 residues long. The CDR3 sequence is CASSQGTGTVWRYGYTF. Here the CDR3 DNA reads TGCGCCAGCAGCCAAGGGACAGGGACCGTCTGGCGCTATGGCTACACCTTC.

This clone was seen a single time. The J gene is TRBJ2-7, the V gene TRBV29-1; a possible D gene is TRBD1 (6 bases). The length of the CDR3 is 12 residues. V was pared by 6 bases and J by 5 bases, with 14 bases between. Germline CDR1 and CDR2: SQVTM and ANQGSEA. This CDR3 is CSVYGTLHEQYF. In nucleotides, the CDR3 is TGCAGCGTATACGGGACACTCCACGAGCAGTACTTC.

The chain recombines TRBV19 with TRBJ1-1; D is uncertain. This CDR3 has 15 amino acids. Looked up from germline, CDR1 is LNHDA and CDR2 is SQIVND (reference sequence). V was cut by 6 bases and J by 0 bases, with 14 bases left in between. The CDR3 sequence is CASSFNLGLNTEAFF. CDR3 DNA: TGTGCCAGTAGCTTTAACCTGGGCCTGAACACTGAAGCTTTCTTT. Full variable domain (rest looked up from reference TRBV19 and TRBJ1-1): DGGITQSPKYLFRKEGQNVTLSCEQNLNHDAMYWYRQDPGQGLRLIYYSQIVNDFQKGDIAEGYSVSREKKESFPLTVTSAQKNPTAFYLCASSFNLGLNTEAFFGQGTRLTVV.

The chain recombines TRBV7-9 with TRBJ2-5, with a possible D match to TRBD1 (6 bases). Germline V gene lookup returns CDR1 SEHNR and CDR2 FQNEAQ (reference sequence). This CDR3 is built from 15 residues. Trimming left V 4 bases short and J 2 bases short, with 14 bases between. CDR3 coding DNA: TGTGCCAGCAGCTACGATGGACAGCCTCAAGAGACCCAGTACTTC. Amino acid sequence: CASSYDGQPQETQYF.

This chain uses TRBV21-1 with TRBJ1-3; the table names TRBD1, a call not compared with the DNA. TRBV21-1 is a listed pseudogene. The CDR3 has 16 amino acids. In nucleotides, the CDR3 is TGTGCCAGCAGCGAAAGGAGGGACAGGGCTGGAAACACCATATATTTT. Protein sequence: CASSERRDRAGNTIYF.

The chain is built from TRBV30 and TRBJ1-2; weak D call: TRBD1 (6 bases). V dropped 5 bases and J dropped 1 base, with 11 bases sitting between them. This CDR3 has 13 amino acids. Germline-derived CDR1 and CDR2 are GTSNPN and SVGIG (reference sequence). The CDR3 spells CAWRGADNYGYTF. The CDR3 nucleotides read TGTGCCTGGCGGGGGGCGGATAACTATGGCTACACCTTC.

This rearrangement joins TRBV7-3 to TRBJ1-1, with 7 positions matching TRBD1. The CDR3 spans 15 residues. Germline loops: CDR1 SGHTA, CDR2 FQGTGA. Losses at the gene ends were 5 bases for V and 6 bases for J; bases not matched to a gene: 12. CDR3 in amino acids: CASSLTGGQGAEAFF. CDR3 in DNA: TGTGCCAGCAGCCTTACAGGAGGGCAGGGGGCTGAAGCTTTCTTT. The whole variable domain, remainder taken from reference TRBV7-3 and TRBJ1-1, is GAGVSQTPSNKVTEKGKYVELRCDPISGHTALYWYRQSLGQGPEFLIYFQGTGAADDSGLPNDRFFAVRPEGSVSTLKIQRTERGDSAVYLCASSLTGGQGAEAFFGQGTRLTVV.

The chain couples TRBV2 to TRBJ1-1; D is possibly TRBD1 (5 bases). Looked up from germline, CDR1 is SNHLY and CDR2 is FYNNEI. V was pared by 3 bases and J by 4 bases, with 15 bases between. There are 15 residues in the CDR3. The CDR3 loop reads CASSEGRSGVTEAFF. The DNA of the CDR3 is TGTGCCAGCAGTGAGGGGCGATCGGGGGTCACTGAAGCTTTCTTT.

The chain uses TRBV13 and TRBJ2-5; D possibly corresponds to TRBD2 (5 bases). Germline assignment: CDR1 PRHDT and CDR2 FYEKMQ (reference sequence). Trimming left V 4 bases short and J 2 bases short, with 14 bases between. The CDR3 has 15 amino acids. The CDR3 DNA follows: TGTGCCAGCAGCTCCCCGTCTACTAGACAAGAGACCCAGTACTTC. Its protein is CASSSPSTRQETQYF.

The rearrangement links TRBV4-3 to TRBJ1-5; no clear D gene. The length of the CDR3 is 16 residues. The V gene lost 1 base and the J gene lost 2 bases, with 12 bases spanning the gap. CDR1 and CDR2 from the germline V gene are LGHNA and YSLEER. CDR3 DNA: TGCGCCAGCAGCCAAGCGATCGGTGTGGGCAATCAGCCCCAGCATTTT. This encodes CASSQAIGVGNQPQHF.

J is TRBJ2-1 and V is TRBV11-2; 13 nucleotides match TRBD2. V shed 4 bases and J 3 bases; nucleotides not matched to a gene: 3. This CDR3 is built from 16 residues. Germline values: CDR1 SGHAT, CDR2 FQNNGV. CDR3 region: CASSSGTSGNYNEQFF. Here the CDR3 DNA reads TGTGCCAGCAGCTCTGGGACTAGCGGGAACTACAATGAGCAGTTCTTC.

This clone was seen just once. The sample holds other DNA sequences that translate to the same CDR3. This rearrangement joins TRBV6-6 to TRBJ1-1; D is unclear. Germline lookup yields CDR1 MNHNY and CDR2 SVGAGI (reference sequence). The CDR3 covers 15 residues. V was pared by 0 bases and J by 0 bases, with 8 bases between. CDR3 loop: CASSYSEGLNTEAFF. CDR3 in DNA: TGTGCCAGCAGTTACTCGGAGGGCCTGAACACTGAAGCTTTCTTT.

The chain uses TRBV5-5 and TRBJ2-7, with a possible D match to TRBD2 (5 bases). Germline V lookup: CDR1 SGHKS, CDR2 YYEKEE (reference sequence). This CDR3 spans 13 amino acids. The V gene lost 4 bases and the J gene lost 3 bases, with 11 bases spanning the gap. In DNA, the CDR3 is TGTGCCAGCAGCCTAGCCCCCCACTACGAGCAGTACTTC. Its translation is CASSLAPHYEQYF.

The chain uses TRBV13 and TRBJ1-2, with D maybe TRBD1 (5 bases). The CDR3 consists of 14 residues. V shed 2 bases and J shed 6 bases, with 13 bases lying between them. Germline-derived CDR1 and CDR2 are PRHDT and FYEKMQ (reference sequence). The CDR3 sequence is CASSLRWGEHGYTF. DNA of the CDR3: TGTGCCAGCAGCTTACGGTGGGGGGAGCATGGCTACACCTTC.

The rearrangement uses TRBV7-6 and TRBJ1-4; D may be TRBD1 (5 bases). The V end was cut by 6 bases, the J end by 5 bases, with 19 bases between. Germline CDR1 is SGHVS and CDR2 is FNYEAQ. The CDR3 has 16 residues. The CDR3, as DNA: TGTGCCAGCAGTTCACAGGACACTTTGGGCAATGAAAAACTGTTTTTT. It yields the protein CASSSQDTLGNEKLFF.

The rearrangement uses TRBV10-3 and TRBJ2-1; maybe TRBD1 (5 bases). Germline loops: CDR1 ENHRY, CDR2 SYGVKD. The germline V and J ends were trimmed by 0 bases and 1 base, with 7 bases remaining between them. The length of the CDR3 is 15 residues. CDR3 amino acids: CAISESSGSYNEQFF. The CDR3 nucleotides are TGTGCCATCAGTGAGTCATCAGGGTCCTACAATGAGCAGTTCTTC.

This clone was recorded once. The genes are TRBV28 and TRBJ2-2; D gene ambiguous. The CDR3 covers 12 residues. Trimming cost V 5 bases and J 3 bases, with 4 bases left between them. Germline V gene sequence: CDR1 MDHEN, CDR2 SYDVKM. In nucleotides, the CDR3 is TGTGCCAGCAGTGCAGACACCGGGGAGCTGTTTTTT. Translated: CASSADTGELFF.

This sequence joins TRBV19 and TRBJ2-7, with D possibly matching TRBD2 (6 bases). Germline lookup yields CDR1 LNHDA and CDR2 SQIVND (reference sequence). This CDR3 is built from 15 residues. The ends were cut back, 3 bases at V and 2 bases at J, with 14 bases in the middle. CDR3 sequence (DNA): TGTGCCAGTAGTATCCTCGGGGGACCAACCTACGAGCAGTACTTC. Translation: CASSILGGPTYEQYF.

In DNA form, the CDR3 reads TGTGCCAGCAGCCCCCCAATGGGGGTGTACCAAGAGACCCAGTACTTC. It specifies CASSPPMGVYQETQYF. The chain has TRBV9 and TRBJ2-5, with D possibly called TRBD1 or TRBD2 (5 bases each). V lost 4 bases, J lost 0 bases, and 16 bases lay in between. Germline loops: CDR1 SGDLS, CDR2 YYNGEE. The CDR3 contains 16 residues. The full variable domain, rest sourced from reference TRBV9 and TRBJ2-5, is DSGVTQTPKHLITATGQRVTLRCSPRSGDLSVYWYQQSLDQGLQFLIQYYNGEERAKGNILERFSAQQFPDLHSELNLSSLELGDSALYFCASSPPMGVYQETQYFGPGTRLLVL.